The source of this TCR beta chain is a study of shared clonotypes between healthy human individuals. V shed 2 bases and J shed 0 bases, with 7 bases lying between them. The CDR3 runs 14 residues. Germline lookup yields CDR1 MNHNY and CDR2 SVGAGI (reference sequence). Using immunoSEQ multiplex PCR, the repertoire was profiled, and TCRdb retains in-frame clones only, with some absent. The table has more than 2,000,000 clones, approximately 95% seen once. V usage is TRBV6-6 and J usage is TRBJ1-1; no reliable D call. The sequenced material came from naive CD4+ T cells from PBMCs. Subset of the sample: CD45RA+ positively selected. The receptor's source is a man aged 18 to 35 in good health. Some clones in this sample may be carry-over from other donors' samples. For the CDR3, the DNA is TGTGCCAGCAGTTACGAGAGCTTGAACACTGAAGCTTTCTTT. The encoded protein is CASSYESLNTEAFF.